These T cell receptor beta chains were read from a single sample in a study of T cell repertoires in cytomegalovirus infection. What these receptors recognize is not known. TCRdb analysed the reads with MiXCR anew, one entry per CDR3 protein. The repertoire holds around 710,000 distinct CDR3 sequences, with 25% to 35% as singletons. Sequenced here: cultured CD8+ T cells from PBMCs, sampled from culture after CMV antigen stimulation. These receptors were taken from a human donor in good health (CMV status not recorded). Some clones in this sample may be carry-over from other donors' samples. Each CDR3 is given with its conserved first and last residue. A D gene is named only where the DNA matches it firmly. Not all rows give a size; the values are once, few, many and, for expanded clones, a class.

TRBJ2-3 TRBV7-9 . TRBD2 TGTGCCAGCAGACTTACTAGCGGGAGGGCAGATACGCAGTATTTT CASRLTSGRADTQYF
TRBJ1-5 TRBV5-6 few . TGTGCCAGCAGCTTTCAGGGACCTTGGGGCAATCAGCCCCAGCATTTT CASSFQGPWGNQPQHF
TRBJ1-6 TRBV7-6 . TRBD1 TGTGCCAGCAGCTTAGCTCCTACGGGACAGGGAGGGAATTCACCCCTCCACTTT CASSLAPTGQGGNSPLHF
TRBJ2-1 TRBV9 . TRBD1 TGTGCCAGCAGCGAATCAGGGGGTCTAGCCAATGAGCAGTTCTTC CASSESGGLANEQFF
TRBJ2-7 TRBV12-3/TRBV12-4 few TRBD2 TGTGCCAGCACTCCCCTGGGGGGGTCCGAGCAGTACTTC CASTPLGGSEQYF
TRBJ1-3 TRBV4-1 . . TGCGCCAGCAGCCAAGGTTACCCCTCTGGAAACACCATATATTTT CASSQGYPSGNTIYF
TRBJ2-7 TRBV7-4 . . TGTGCCAGCAGCTTGGGCGAAAGGGCCTATGACTTC CASSLGERAYDF
TRBJ2-5 TRBV7-8 many TRBD1 TGTGCCAGCAGCTTAGTAAGGACAGGGTGGGAGACCCAGTACTTC CASSLVRTGWETQYF
TRBJ2-1 TRBV6-5 . . TGTGCCAGCAGTACCTCACACCTCCTTCGGGACAATGAGCAGTTCTTC CASSTSHLLRDNEQFF
TRBJ1-2 TRBV7-8 few . TGTGCCAGCAGCCACAGGGCCTTCTATGGCTACACCTTC CASSHRAFYGYTF
TRBJ1-2 TRBV12-3/TRBV12-4 many . TGTGCCAGCAGTTTATATGGGGTCCCTCGTGAGGATGGCTACACCTTC CASSLYGVPREDGYTF
TRBJ1-5 TRBV27 few . TGTGCCAGCAGTTGGGGTTGGGGCAATCAGCCCCAGCATTTT CASSWGWGNQPQHF
TRBJ2-1 TRBV7-2 . TRBD2 TGTGCCAGGATGACTAGCGGGGGGGGTGGGGAGTTCTTC CARMTSGGGGEFF
TRBJ2-7 TRBV27 few TRBD2 TGTGCCAGCAGGGCGGGGGGCCATATCGAGCAGTACTTC CASRAGGHIEQYF
TRBJ1-2 TRBV12-3/TRBV12-4 . TRBD1 TGTGCCAGCAGTGCGGGACAGGGGGTCTATGGCTACACCTTC CASSAGQGVYGYTF
TRBJ1-2 TRBV12-5 few . TGTGCTAGTGGTTTTTGGCCGTCTAACTATGGCTACACCTTC CASGFWPSNYGYTF
TRBJ1-6 TRBV12-3/TRBV12-4 many . TGTGCCAGCAGTTTAGAGGCGAATTCACCCCTCCACTTT CASSLEANSPLHF
TRBJ1-2 TRBV2 once TRBD1 TGTGCCAGCTTGGACAGGGCAAATGGCTACACCTTC CASLDRANGYTF
TRBJ2-2 TRBV24-1 . . TGTGCCACCAGTGATTTTCTGGCGCGCGGGGAGCTGTTTTTT CATSDFLARGELFF
TRBJ2-6 TRBV19 . . TGTGCCAGCCAGGAATATGGGGCCAACGTCCTGACTTTC CASQEYGANVLTF
TRBJ1-4 TRBV9 . . TGTGCCAGCGGCGAACCCGCACAGGGAAAGGGTGAAAAACTGTTTTTT CASGEPAQGKGEKLFF
TRBJ2-4 TRBV7-6 few . TGTGCCAGCAGCTTAGGGGACACCGTTGGAATTCAGTACTTC CASSLGDTVGIQYF
TRBJ2-7 TRBV6-5 . . TGTGCCAGCAGTTACAGAGACGGAACCTACGAGCAGTACTTC CASSYRDGTYEQYF
TRBJ2-7 TRBV19 few TRBD1 TGTGCCAGCGGCGGGTCCGGGACAGGGATTTCGCTGTACTTC CASGGSGTGISLYF
TRBJ1-2 TRBV6-1 once TRBD1 TGTGCCAGCAGTGTATTCGGGGACAGGGCAACGACTAACTATGGCTACACCTTC CASSVFGDRATTNYGYTF
TRBJ2-5 TRBV24-1 . . TGTGCCACCATTGGGACGGAAAGGGAAGAGACCCAGTACTTC CATIGTEREETQYF
TRBJ2-3 TRBV5-1 . TRBD2 TGCGCCAGCAGAAATGGACTAGCGGTCGGGGATACGCAGTATTTT CASRNGLAVGDTQYF
TRBJ1-2 TRBV7-9 many . TGTGCCAGCAGCAAGAAAGAGGGTGGGCACTATGGCTACACCTTC CASSKKEGGHYGYTF
TRBJ1-5 TRBV7-9 few . TGTGCCAGCAGCTTACTGGGGGTCGGGCAGCCCCAGCATTTT CASSLLGVGQPQHF
TRBJ2-3 TRBV7-8 . . TGTGTCAGCAGCTTGCGGTTCACAGATACGCAGTATTTT CVSSLRFTDTQYF
TRBJ2-1 TRBV7-9 . TRBD1 TGTGCCAGCAGCTCAACAGGGGTTTGGTCCACGCTGAATGAGCAGTTCTTC CASSSTGVWSTLNEQFF
TRBJ2-2 TRBV19 few TRBD1 TGTGCCAGTAGTGGCGAGGACAGGGGGCCCGGGGAGCTGTTTTTT CASSGEDRGPGELFF
TRBJ2-4 TRBV28 few . TGTGCCAGCGGTGGACAGGCCAAAAACATTCAGTACTTC CASGGQAKNIQYF
TRBJ2-2 TRBV27 many TRBD1 TGTGCCAGCACCGACAGGGCCGGCGGGGAGCTGTTTTTT CASTDRAGGELFF
TRBJ2-4 TRBV5-1 . TRBD2 TGCGCCAGCAGCTCAGCCGGGTCCCGCGGGGGTCGGAAAAACATTCAGTACTTC CASSSAGSRGGRKNIQYF
TRBJ1-5 TRBV19 . . TGTGCCAGTAAACAGGCTTGGGATCAGCCCCAGCATTTT CASKQAWDQPQHF
TRBJ2-1 TRBV12-3/TRBV12-4 . TRBD2 TGTGCCAGCAGTTTCGCTCTAGCGGGGGGGCCGAGCTCCTACAATGAGCAGTTCTTC CASSFALAGGPSSYNEQFF
TRBJ2-3 TRBV7-9 few . TGTGCCAGCAGCCGGTGGAGGGACACAGATACGCAGTATTTT CASSRWRDTDTQYF
TRBJ1-2 TRBV5-4 . TRBD1 TGTGCCAGCAGTAGGACAGGGGACCCCTATGGCTACACCTTC CASSRTGDPYGYTF
TRBJ2-5 TRBV10-3 few TRBD1 TGTGCCATGGCAGGGGGCCTTCAGGAGACCCAGTACTTC CAMAGGLQETQYF
TRBJ2-1 TRBV5-1 . TRBD2 TGCGCCAGCAGCTCGGCAGCGGGGGGCTTGGATGAGCAGTTCTTC CASSSAAGGLDEQFF
TRBJ1-6 TRBV7-8 . . TGTGCCAGCAGCCCCCCGTTGGACAAGGGGTATGGTTCACCCCTCCACTTT CASSPPLDKGYGSPLHF
TRBJ1-1 TRBV4-1 . . TGCGCCAGCAGCCAAGGGGCAGCGAACACTGAAGCTTTCTTT CASSQGAANTEAFF
TRBJ2-7 TRBV19 . TRBD1 TGTGCCAGTAGTGCAGGGGGAAGGGGATACGAGCAGTACTTC CASSAGGRGYEQYF
TRBJ2-3 TRBV5-6 few TRBD2 TGTGCCAGCAGCTCGCTAACTAGCGGGGGGCCTCCAGATACGCAGTATTTT CASSSLTSGGPPDTQYF
TRBJ2-3 TRBV29-1 . TRBD2 TGCAGCGTTAGGAATCCGGGGGGGCGCACAGATACGCAGTATTTT CSVRNPGGRTDTQYF
TRBJ1-1 TRBV4-1 . . TGTGCCAGCAGCCACCCTGGGGACCTGGGCACTGAAGCTTTCTTT CASSHPGDLGTEAFF
TRBJ1-5 TRBV7-2 many . TGTGCCAGCAGCACATTGGGGGGCGCGGGGCAGCCCCAGCATTTT CASSTLGGAGQPQHF
TRBJ2-3 TRBV5-1 . . TGCGCCAGCAGCTTGGGGGCCGGCCCAAGCACAGATACGCAGTATTTT CASSLGAGPSTDTQYF
TRBJ2-5 TRBV3-1 . TRBD2 TGTGCCAGCAGCCCCGGGACTAGCGGTTGGGAGACCCAGTACTTC CASSPGTSGWETQYF
TRBJ1-1 TRBV7-9 few TRBD1 TGTGCCAGCAGCCAGACAGGGGGCGAGGACACTGAAGCTTTCTTT CASSQTGGEDTEAFF
TRBJ2-2 TRBV7-9 . . TGTGCCAGCAGCTCCGAGTGGCAAGATGGCACCGGGGAGCTGTTTTTT CASSSEWQDGTGELFF
TRBJ2-5 TRBV28 few . TGTGCCAGCAGCCGGTTGACAGACTACCAAGAGACCCAGTACTTC CASSRLTDYQETQYF